The 30 T cell receptor beta chains below all came from one sample that was sequenced in a study of T cell responses to AZD1222 COVID-19 vaccine. Sequencing was performed with immunoSEQ multiplex PCR; in TCRdb, only in-frame clones are kept and a portion is missing. The sample has approximately 130,000 clones, approximately 86% seen once; the top ten hold around 5%. Here the sequenced sample was peripheral blood, taken 28 days after the second AZD1222 dose. The receptors derive from an adult who received the AZD1222 COVID-19 vaccine.

V and J are TRBV4-2 and TRBJ1-1; D not certain. This CDR3 is 14 amino acids long. Germline assignment: CDR1 LGHNA and CDR2 YNFKEQ. With 7 bases removed from V and 1 base from J, the gap between germline ends came to 13 bases. The chain's CDR3 is CASTKGDSNTEAFF. DNA of the CDR3: TGTGCCAGCACCAAGGGCGATTCGAACACTGAAGCTTTCTTT.

In this sample, this clone turned up many times. The chain has TRBV6-1 and TRBJ2-3, with TRBD2 identical over 13 bases. CDR3 length equals 17 residues. The germline V gene encodes CDR1 MNHNS and CDR2 SASEGT. J was trimmed by 1 base and V by 4 bases; bases with no gene match: 5. As DNA, the CDR3 is TGTGCCAGCAGTGGACTAGCGGGAGGTCATGGCACAGATACGCAGTATTTT. Residues: CASSGLAGGHGTDTQYF.

The chain recombines TRBV3-1 (or the pseudogene TRBV3-2) with TRBJ1-1, with a possible D match to TRBD1 (5 bases). V lost 3 bases to trimming and J lost 4 bases, with 9 bases between them. CDR1 and CDR2 (germline): LGHDT, YNNKEL (reference sequence). This CDR3 has 13 amino acids. In DNA form, the CDR3 reads TGTGCCAGCAGCCAGTTTAGGGGCACTGAAGCTTTCTTT. It encodes CASSQFRGTEAFF.

V gene TRBV4-2 combines with J gene TRBJ2-1, with D uncertain. The CDR3 has 11 residues. Trimming shortened V by 9 bases and J by 1 base, and 4 bases separated the two germline ends. The germline CDR1 and CDR2 sequences are LGHNA and YNFKEQ. CDR3: CASQSYNEQFF. CDR3 nucleotides: TGTGCCAGTCAATCCTACAATGAGCAGTTCTTC.

This clone was seen a handful of times. CDR3 loop: CASSYGRDDSPLHF. For the CDR3, the DNA is TGTGCCAGCTCATATGGCAGGGACGATTCACCCCTCCACTTT. This chain links TRBV18 with TRBJ1-6; perhaps TRBD1 as D (5 bases). The CDR3 has 14 amino acids. V was pared by 5 bases and J by 8 bases, with 13 bases between. CDR1 KGHSH and CDR2 LQKENI come from the germline V gene.

The chain links TRBV5-1 to TRBJ2-1, with TRBD2 matching 8 bases. The junction had 8 bases not matched to a gene; V was cut back by 0 bases and J by 6 bases. CDR3 length equals 16 residues. Germline CDR1 reads SGHRS; CDR2 reads YFSETQ. CDR3 sequence reads: CASSLDVRTSPNEQFF. Here the CDR3 DNA reads TGCGCCAGCAGCTTGGACGTCCGGACTAGCCCCAATGAGCAGTTCTTC.

The chain combines TRBV19 with TRBJ1-1; D uncertain. Trimming left V 3 bases short and J 2 bases short, with 10 bases between. Germline values: CDR1 LNHDA, CDR2 SQIVND (reference sequence). The CDR3 sequence is 14 residues long. CDR3: CASSIRQVNTEAFF. The CDR3 bases are TGTGCCAGTAGTATTCGTCAGGTAAACACTGAAGCTTTCTTT.

This clone has only a few counts. The CDR3 region is CASSQTSGENEKLFF. CDR3 nucleotide sequence: TGCGCCAGCAGCCAAACCTCCGGAGAGAATGAAAAACTGTTTTTT. V gene TRBV4-3 combines with J gene TRBJ1-4; D is uncertain. The CDR3 consists of 15 residues. V shed 2 bases and J shed 5 bases, with 12 bases lying between them. Germline CDR1 is LGHNA and CDR2 is YSLEER.

This sequence joins TRBV3-1 (or the pseudogene TRBV3-2) and TRBJ1-5; no firm D call. Germline loops: CDR1 LGHDT, CDR2 YNNKEL (reference sequence). The CDR3 runs 13 residues. V dropped 0 bases and J dropped 7 bases, with 7 bases sitting between them. The CDR3 region has the DNA TGTGCCAGCAGCCAAGATCTTGGGCAGCCCCAGCATTTT. It specifies CASSQDLGQPQHF.

V is TRBV18 and J is TRBJ1-6; possible D gene TRBD1, 5 bases. Trimming shortened V by 2 bases and J by 8 bases, and 10 bases separated the two germline ends. CDR3 size: 14 residues. Germline CDR1 is KGHSH and CDR2 is LQKENI. The CDR3 reads CASSPGGVDSPLHF. DNA for the CDR3: TGTGCCAGCTCACCAGGGGGGGTGGATTCACCCCTCCACTTT.

Only one count was recorded for this clone. The V call is TRBV19, the J call TRBJ1-2; possible D gene TRBD1, 5 bases. This CDR3 contains 12 residues. The germline V and J ends were trimmed by 4 bases and 4 bases, with 7 bases remaining between them. Germline CDR1 reads LNHDA; CDR2 reads SQIVND (reference sequence). The CDR3, as DNA: TGTGCCAGTAGTACGGACACCTATGGCTACACCTTC. This encodes CASSTDTYGYTF.

This clone appeared once. This sequence joins TRBV27 and TRBJ1-6; the D is unclear. This CDR3 is built from 13 residues. Germline V gives CDR1 MNHEY, CDR2 SMNVEV (reference sequence). Trimming took off 1 base at V and 7 bases at J, with 5 bases between the two ends. CDR3 DNA sequence: TGTGCCAGCAGTTTATGGCCCAATTCACCCCTCCACTTT. Its protein product is CASSLWPNSPLHF.

The chain couples TRBV5-6 to TRBJ2-2, with TRBD1 matching 8 bases. Unmatched junction bases numbered 18, after V lost 4 bases and J lost 7 bases. Germline lookup yields CDR1 SGHDT and CDR2 YYEEEE. The CDR3 runs to 18 residues. The DNA of the CDR3 is TGTGCCAGCAGCCCCGGGGAGATCGGACAGGGATTTGGCGGGGAGCTGTTTTTT. This gives the protein CASSPGEIGQGFGGELFF. The entire variable domain, with the rest obtained from reference TRBV5-6 and TRBJ2-2, is as follows: DAGVTQSPTHLIKTRGQQVTLRCSPKSGHDTVSWYQQALGQGPQFIFQYYEEEERQRGNFPDRFSGHQFPNYSSELNVNALLLGDSALYLCASSPGEIGQGFGGELFFGEGSRLTVL.

This clone has a single count. This rearrangement joins TRBV12-3 or TRBV12-4 to TRBJ2-1; D might be TRBD2 (5 bases). The CDR3 totals 12 residues. Trimming shortened V by 5 bases and J by 4 bases, and 6 bases separated the two germline ends. For the CDR3, the DNA is TGTGCCAGCAGTAGCGGATACAATGAGCAGTTCTTC. Translation gives CASSSGYNEQFF.

The chain links TRBV6-5 to TRBJ2-1, with TRBD2 identical over 7 bases. The J segment lost 11 bases and the V segment lost 4 bases, leaving 8 bases of the junction unmatched. Germline CDR1 is MNHEY and CDR2 is SVGAGI. CDR3 length equals 13 residues. In DNA form, the CDR3 reads TGTGCCAGCAGTTCCTCGGGGGGAGCTAAGCAGTTCTTC. Its translation is CASSSSGGAKQFF.

The rearrangement uses TRBV7-9 and TRBJ2-1; 9 bases agree with TRBD1. The CDR3 is 15 amino acids. Germline trimming cut 5 bases from V and 7 bases from J; bases unmatched to any gene: 9. The V gene's germline CDR1 is SEHNR and CDR2 FQNEAQ (reference sequence). CDR3 region: CASSPRGTGSNEQFF. CDR3 nucleotide sequence: TGTGCCAGCAGCCCCCGCGGGACAGGGTCGAATGAGCAGTTCTTC.

The chain combines TRBV7-2 with TRBJ1-2, with D tentatively TRBD1 (6 bases). Between the trimmed V and J ends, which lost 3 bases and 3 bases, there was a span of 11 bases. Germline V CDR1 and CDR2: SGHTA, FQGNSA. This CDR3 has 14 amino acids. CDR3 nucleotides: TGTGCCAGCAGCTTTCCACAGGGAGACTATGGCTACACCTTC. Its protein product is CASSFPQGDYGYTF.

This clone was recorded only once. The chain has TRBV28 and TRBJ1-5; TRBD1 might be the D (5 bases). Per germline, CDR1 MDHEN and CDR2 SYDVKM. V lost 2 bases and J 9 bases, leaving 14 bases between the germline ends. The CDR3 contains 14 residues. CDR3 DNA sequence: TGTGCCAGCAGTTTAGGGGACCCCCTTCTGCCCCAGCATTTT. Its translation is CASSLGDPLLPQHF.

This clone was observed once. The rearrangement uses TRBV11-2 and TRBJ1-1, with D perhaps matching TRBD1 (5 bases). The CDR3 is 14 residues long. V dropped 1 base and J dropped 4 bases, with 10 bases sitting between them. Germline CDR1 and CDR2: SGHAT and FQNNGV. The CDR3 nucleotides are TGTGCCAGCAGCTTAGTCTTAAGGGGCACTGAAGCTTTCTTT. It is translated as CASSLVLRGTEAFF.

V is TRBV5-1 and J is TRBJ2-5; 7 bases align to TRBD1. The CDR3 has 14 amino acids. Germline V gene data show CDR1 as SGHRS and CDR2 as YFSETQ. The J segment lost 1 base and the V segment lost 4 bases, leaving 4 bases of the junction unmatched. The CDR3 region is CASSRDSSQETQYF. The CDR3 region has the DNA TGCGCCAGCAGCCGGGACAGCTCCCAAGAGACCCAGTACTTC.

The gene calls are TRBV5-4 and TRBJ2-1, with 8 nucleotides matching TRBD2. Germline CDR1 SGHNT, CDR2 YYREEE (reference sequence). This CDR3 has 18 residues. V shed 1 base and J 0 bases; nucleotides not matched to a gene: 9. CDR3 sequence (DNA): TGTGCCAGCAGCTTGAGGGTGGCGGGAGGCCTCTCCTACAATGAGCAGTTCTTC. It encodes CASSLRVAGGLSYNEQFF.

This chain connects TRBV7-8 to TRBJ1-1, with unresolved D. The V end lost 0 bases, the J end lost 2 bases, and 7 bases lay between the germline ends. Germline-derived CDR1 and CDR2 are SGHVS and FQNEAQ. CDR3 length: 14 residues. The CDR3: CASSLAGINTEAFF. Here the CDR3 DNA reads TGTGCCAGCAGCTTAGCAGGGATTAACACTGAAGCTTTCTTT.

This clone was seen a single time. The chain employs TRBV3-1 (or the pseudogene TRBV3-2) and TRBJ2-7; possibly TRBD2 for D (6 bases). The germline CDR1 and CDR2 sequences are LGHDT and YNNKEL (reference sequence). This CDR3 contains 13 residues. The V and J ends lost 3 bases and 2 bases respectively, with 8 bases between them. The CDR3 is CASSHGGAYEQYF. CDR3 bases: TGTGCCAGCAGCCACGGGGGTGCCTACGAGCAGTACTTC.

The gene calls are TRBV7-8 and TRBJ1-5; no clear D. CDR1 and CDR2 (germline): SGHVS, FQNEAQ. The CDR3 is 13 amino acids. Between the trimmed V and J ends, which lost 1 base and 4 bases, there was a span of 5 bases. CDR3 sequence reads: CASSLGRNQPQHF. The CDR3 nucleotides are TGTGCCAGCAGCTTAGGGAGGAATCAGCCCCAGCATTTT.

The chain is built from TRBV2 and TRBJ1-5; D uncertain. In germline, CDR1 is SNHLY, CDR2 FYNNEI. Trimming removed 1 base from V and 1 base from J, with 11 bases in between. This CDR3 contains 16 residues. CDR3 sequence: CASSEGRTGSNQPQHF. The CDR3 nucleotides read TGTGCCAGCAGTGAAGGACGGACGGGGAGCAATCAGCCCCAGCATTTT.

The chain joins TRBV4-2 to TRBJ2-3, with TRBD2 identical over 12 bases. The CDR3 loop spans 18 amino acids. V dropped 0 bases and J dropped 3; count of bases not matched to a gene: 7. Germline CDR1 reads LGHNA; CDR2 reads YNFKEQ. CDR3 in amino acids: CASSQEGLAGGRTDTQYF. CDR3 sequence (DNA): TGTGCCAGCAGCCAAGAGGGGCTAGCGGGGGGGCGGACAGATACGCAGTATTTT.

The chain uses TRBV30 and TRBJ1-5; unclear D gene. V lost 5 bases to trimming and J lost 4 bases, with 12 bases between them. The CDR3 is 13 amino acids. Germline CDR1 is GTSNPN and CDR2 is SVGIG (reference sequence). In DNA, the CDR3 is TGTGCCTGGTCGCCGGGTCCAAATCAGCCCCAGCATTTT. Translation: CAWSPGPNQPQHF.

The chain's CDR3 is CASSIETGIIDTQYF. The CDR3 nucleotides are TGTGCCAGTAGTATAGAGACAGGGATAATAGATACGCAGTATTTT. The chain links TRBV19 to TRBJ2-3; 7 nucleotides agree with TRBD1. The germline V gene has CDR1 LNHDA and CDR2 SQIVND (reference sequence). V lost 0 bases to trimming and J lost 5 bases; unmatched junction nucleotides: 5. The CDR3 consists of 15 residues. Complete variable domain (other parts from reference TRBV19 and TRBJ2-3): DGGITQSPKYLFRKEGQNVTLSCEQNLNHDAMYWYRQDPGQGLRLIYYSQIVNDFQKGDIAEGYSVSREKKESFPLTVTSAQKNPTAFYLCASSIETGIIDTQYFGPGTRLTVL.

The chain uses TRBV5-1 and TRBJ2-1, with 7 bases identical to TRBD1. V trimming: 0 bases; J trimming: 4 bases; junction bases outside the gene matches: 4. There are 15 residues in the CDR3. CDR1 and CDR2 from the germline V gene are SGHRS and YFSETQ. The CDR3 protein is CASSLVGGSYNEQFF. The CDR3 coding sequence is TGCGCCAGCAGCTTGGTAGGGGGCTCTTACAATGAGCAGTTCTTC.

The chain combines TRBV12-3 or TRBV12-4 with TRBJ1-1; no reliable D call. V was pared by 0 bases and J by 0 bases, with 2 bases between. CDR3 length: 13 residues. CDR3 sequence: CASSLALNTEAFF. The CDR3 DNA sequence: TGTGCCAGCAGTTTAGCGTTGAACACTGAAGCTTTCTTT.